The rows below give T cell receptor beta chains drawn from one sample of a study of blood T cells in healthy people across ages. TCRdb re-called the 5' RACE reads through MiXCR, storing one row per CDR3 protein. The top ten hold roughly 24% of the sample, which has 1.5 million to 2 million distinct CDR3 sequences, around 42% seen once. Sequenced material: blood. These receptors came from a human donor in good health. Both conserved end residues are part of each CDR3. D genes are given only for firm matches. The size of a clone is reported for some rows only, either as once, few or many, or as a class for expanded clones.

clone size	V gene	D gene	J gene	CDR3 DNA	CDR3 protein
few	TRBV10-3	.	TRBJ1-2	TGTGCCATCAGTGAGTCCACTTTGGGGGCGAGGTATGGCTACACCTTC	CAISESTLGARYGYTF
many	TRBV6-6	.	TRBJ2-1	TGTGCCAGCAGTTACTCGTATGAGCAGTTCTTC	CASSYSYEQFF
.	TRBV29-1	.	TRBJ1-5	TGCAGCGTCTCTACAGGGCTCAACAATCAGCCCCAGCATTTT	CSVSTGLNNQPQHF
few	TRBV9	.	TRBJ2-5	TGTGCCAGCAGCGTAGCTACAGGGCAAGAGACCCAGTACTTC	CASSVATGQETQYF
few	TRBV12-3/TRBV12-4	.	TRBJ1-2	TGTGCCAGCAGTTTGGACAGTACTGCCTATGGCTACACCTTC	CASSLDSTAYGYTF
few	TRBV7-2	.	TRBJ2-6	TGTGCCAGCAGCTTATGGGCCAACGTTGAGGCCAACGTCCTGACTTTC	CASSLWANVEANVLTF
.	TRBV20-1	TRBD2	TRBJ2-1	TGCAGTGCTAGAGATCGACTAGCGGGGAAATACAATGAGCAGTTCTTC	CSARDRLAGKYNEQFF
few	TRBV7-3	TRBD2	TRBJ2-1	TGTGCCAGCAGTACTAGCGGGGACACCTACAATGAGCAGTTCTTC	CASSTSGDTYNEQFF
.	TRBV20-1	TRBD1	TRBJ2-3	TGCAGTGCTCGGGACAGCGTAAAGGATACGCAGTATTTT	CSARDSVKDTQYF
.	TRBV4-1	TRBD1	TRBJ1-4	TGCGCCAGCAGCCAAGTGGGACAGGATAATGAAAAACTGTTTTTT	CASSQVGQDNEKLFF
.	TRBV6-2/TRBV6-3	.	TRBJ2-2	TGTGCCAGCAGTTACGCACAGAGGAACACCGGGGAGCTGTTTTTT	CASSYAQRNTGELFF
.	TRBV20-1	.	TRBJ2-5	TGCAGTGCTAGATCTATCCGGGGCGGGGAGACCCAGTACTTC	CSARSIRGGETQYF
.	TRBV9	.	TRBJ1-2	TGTGCCAGCAGCGTAGCTACAGGAGGGACTAACTATGGCTACACCTTC	CASSVATGGTNYGYTF
.	TRBV12-3/TRBV12-4	.	TRBJ2-3	TGTGCCAGTGCAACGGGGAGACCAGATGCGCAGTATTTT	CASATGRPDAQYF
.	TRBV28	.	TRBJ1-5	TGTGCCAACAGGCGGAGGATTCATCAGCCCCAGCATTTT	CANRRRIHQPQHF
.	TRBV9	.	TRBJ2-4	TGTGCCAGCAGCCCCCAGTTCGGAGACATTCAGTACTTC	CASSPQFGDIQYF
.	TRBV29-1	.	TRBJ2-7	TGCAGCGTTGAAGATGGCAATTTGTACGAGCAGTACTTC	CSVEDGNLYEQYF